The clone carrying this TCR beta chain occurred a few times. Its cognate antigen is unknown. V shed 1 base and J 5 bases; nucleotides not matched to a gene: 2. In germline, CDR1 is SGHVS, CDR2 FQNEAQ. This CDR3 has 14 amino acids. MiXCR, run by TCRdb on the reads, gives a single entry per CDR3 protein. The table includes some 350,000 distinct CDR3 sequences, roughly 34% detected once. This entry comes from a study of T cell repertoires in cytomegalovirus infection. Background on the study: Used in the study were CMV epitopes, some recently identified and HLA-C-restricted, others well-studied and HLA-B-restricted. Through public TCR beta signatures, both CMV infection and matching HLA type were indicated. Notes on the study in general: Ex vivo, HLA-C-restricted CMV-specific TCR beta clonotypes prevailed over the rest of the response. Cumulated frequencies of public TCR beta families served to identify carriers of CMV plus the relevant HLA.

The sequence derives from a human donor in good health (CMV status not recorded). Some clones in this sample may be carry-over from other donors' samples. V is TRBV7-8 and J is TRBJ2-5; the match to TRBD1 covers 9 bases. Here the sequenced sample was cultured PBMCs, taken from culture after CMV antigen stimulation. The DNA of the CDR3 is TGTGCCAGCAGCTTAGACAGGGGGCTGGAGACCCAGTACTTC. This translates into CASSLDRGLETQYF.